The next 29 T cell receptor beta chains were all read from a single sample in a study of cytomegalovirus exposure and HLA in healthy donors (dated by TCRdb to 2015 to 2018). Library method: the immunoSEQ multiplex PCR assay. For the multiplex PCR, a mixture combining 60 forward primers for TCR Vbeta segments and 13 reverse primers for TCR Jbeta segments was used. Held by TCRdb, this immuneACCESS table contains in-frame sequences only and omits some clones. Under half of the omission traces to an unresolved V gene where checked; the cause of the rest is unknown. Counted in this sample were about 170,000 clones; just under 80% of them appeared once. Of the sample, under 15% is held by the ten largest clones. The sequencing sample was made of PBMCs. These receptors all come from a woman between 45 and 60 years old in good health and CMV-seropositive.

This clone has more than one count but fewer than ten. This chain connects TRBV28 to TRBJ2-1; D is undetermined. V was pared by 8 bases and J by 5 bases, with 13 bases between. The CDR3 has 13 amino acids. In germline, CDR1 is MDHEN, CDR2 SYDVKM. CDR3 coding DNA: TGTGCCAGCTCCCAAGGAGTGCACAATGAGCAGTTCTTC. It specifies CASSQGVHNEQFF.

In this sample, this clone turned up a few times. This sequence joins TRBV5-1 and TRBJ1-1; D call uncertain. V lost 6 bases and J 3 bases, leaving 6 bases between the germline ends. The CDR3 sequence is 11 residues long. Germline V gene data show CDR1 as SGHRS and CDR2 as YFSETQ. CDR3 DNA: TGCGCCAGCACAGATTACACTGAAGCTTTCTTT. Protein sequence: CASTDYTEAFF.

Note on this clone: Distinct nucleotide sequences in the sample also encode this CDR3. Written as DNA, the CDR3 is TGTGCCAGTAGTATGGGTGGGCTCTATGGCTACACCTTC. Residues: CASSMGGLYGYTF. This rearrangement joins TRBV19 to TRBJ1-2; no reliable D call. The V end lost 3 bases, the J end lost 4 bases, and 9 bases lay between the germline ends. From germline, CDR1 is LNHDA and CDR2 SQIVND (reference sequence). The CDR3 extends over 13 amino acids.

This clone was seen a few times. The chain is built from TRBV7-3 and TRBJ2-1, with 8 positions matching TRBD1. V lost 4 bases to trimming and J lost 1 base; unmatched junction nucleotides: 3. Per germline, CDR1 SGHTA and CDR2 FQGTGA. This CDR3 spans 15 amino acids. The CDR3 loop reads CASSSRQGSYNEQFF. In nucleotides, the CDR3 is TGTGCCAGCAGCTCGCGACAGGGGTCCTACAATGAGCAGTTCTTC.

V gene TRBV21-1 combines with J gene TRBJ2-1; no check of the table's D call, TRBD2, against the DNA was made. TRBV21-1 is designated a pseudogene. The length of the CDR3 is 9 residues. CDR3 sequence: CASSLEQFF. The DNA of the CDR3 is TGTGCCAGCTCCTTGGAGCAGTTCTTC.

The CDR3 loop is CASSPRWTGTDTQYF. CDR3 sequence (DNA): TGTGCCAGCAGCCCCCGCTGGACAGGCACAGATACGCAGTATTTT. The rearrangement links TRBV11-2 to TRBJ2-3; tentative D call: TRBD1 (6 bases). V lost 5 bases and J lost 1, with 13 bases in between. CDR1 and CDR2 from the germline V gene are SGHAT and FQNNGV. The CDR3 contains 15 residues.

The CDR3 sequence: CASSSPTGDNQPQHF. CDR3 coding DNA: TGTGCCAGCAGCTCACCGACAGGGGACAATCAGCCCCAGCATTTT. The J gene is TRBJ1-5, the V gene TRBV7-4; 8 nucleotides align to TRBD1. Germline V gives CDR1 SGHVT, CDR2 SQSDAQ. The ends lost 4 bases at V and 3 bases at J; junction bases unmatched: 5. The CDR3 is made up of 15 amino acids.

This chain links TRBV6-5 with TRBJ2-5; 7 bases align to TRBD1. This CDR3 region has 14 residues. With V trimmed by 5 bases and J by 3 bases, 6 bases remained unmatched. The germline CDR1 and CDR2 sequences are MNHEY and SVGAGI. CDR3 residues: CASSLAGTEETQYF. DNA of the CDR3: TGTGCCAGCAGTCTTGCCGGGACAGAAGAGACCCAGTACTTC.

This clone was counted once. The CDR3 DNA follows: TGCGCCAGCAGCCGCCACGACAGGGGAGACTATGGCTACACCTTC. Protein: CASSRHDRGDYGYTF. The genes are TRBV4-1 and TRBJ1-2; 8 nucleotides match TRBD1. This CDR3 comprises 15 residues. The ends lost 4 bases at V and 3 bases at J; junction bases unmatched: 7. Per germline, CDR1 MGHRA and CDR2 YSYEKL.

The J gene is TRBJ2-7, the V gene TRBV19; 7 positions agree with TRBD1. Trimming took 3 bases from V and 3 from J; bases not matched to a gene: 5. The CDR3 runs to 14 residues. The germline V gene encodes CDR1 LNHDA and CDR2 SQIVND (reference sequence). The CDR3 DNA is TGTGCCAGTAGTATGGGACAGAGTCTCTACGAGCAGTACTTC. It specifies CASSMGQSLYEQYF.

The gene calls are TRBV7-2 and TRBJ1-4; TRBD1 is a possible D gene (5 bases). The V gene's germline CDR1 is SGHTA and CDR2 FQGNSA. The CDR3 has 13 amino acids. V was cut by 1 base and J by 10 bases, with 10 bases left in between. The CDR3, as DNA: TGTGCCAGCAGCTTAGGGGGGACTGGAAAACTGTTTTTT. Protein product: CASSLGGTGKLFF.

The chain carries TRBV4-1 and TRBJ2-1; 9 nucleotides line up with TRBD2. This CDR3 contains 16 residues. Per germline, CDR1 MGHRA and CDR2 YSYEKL. Unmatched junction bases numbered 10, after V lost 4 bases and J lost 6 bases. CDR3 sequence: CASSLLGSGGINEQFF. CDR3 coding DNA: TGCGCCAGCAGCCTCCTGGGTAGCGGGGGAATCAATGAGCAGTTCTTC.

DNA for the CDR3: TGTGCCAGCAGTCTTCATTCAGGGGGTAAAGATGAAAAACTGTTTTTT. Translation: CASSLHSGGKDEKLFF. The V and J genes are TRBV25-1 and TRBJ1-4, with TRBD1 identical over 7 bases. Germline CDR1 and CDR2: MGHDK and SYGVNS. V shed 5 bases, J shed 6 bases, and the junction held 12 bases outside the gene matches. The length of the CDR3 is 16 residues.

The chain has TRBV7-3 and TRBJ2-2, with 7 positions matching TRBD2. The V and J ends lost 1 base and 0 bases, in that order; junction bases with no gene match: 2. The CDR3 loop spans 16 amino acids. From germline, CDR1 is SGHTA and CDR2 FQGTGA. The CDR3: CASSLRRGANTGELFF. The CDR3 nucleotides are TGTGCCAGCAGCTTAAGACGGGGGGCGAACACCGGGGAGCTGTTTTTT.

For the CDR3, the DNA is TGTGCCAGCTCACCCCTTCTTCAAGCGAGCTCTGGAAACACCATATATTTT. It codes for CASSPLLQASSGNTIYF. V usage is TRBV18 and J usage is TRBJ1-3; D unresolved. Trimming stripped 3 bases from V and 0 bases from J, with 15 bases between. The germline V gene has CDR1 KGHSH and CDR2 LQKENI. The CDR3 spans 17 residues.

The V and J genes are TRBV11-2 and TRBJ2-7; D is perhaps TRBD1 (6 bases). V was shortened by 0 bases and J by 3 bases, with 18 bases between the two germline ends. Germline-derived CDR1 and CDR2 are SGHAT and FQNNGV. This CDR3 contains 17 residues. The CDR3 sequence: CASSLERGSGRNYEQYF. DNA of the CDR3: TGTGCCAGCAGCTTAGAGAGGGGGTCAGGAAGGAACTACGAGCAGTACTTC.

The rearrangement joins TRBV11-2 to TRBJ2-7; TRBD1 agrees at 7 bases. This CDR3 has 14 amino acids. Germline loops: CDR1 SGHAT, CDR2 FQNNGV. The V segment lost 1 base and the J segment 7 bases; nucleotides outside the gene matches: 7. The CDR3 DNA follows: TGTGCCAGCAGCTTAGCGTCACAGGGGCGGGAGCAGTACTTC. Translated, it gives CASSLASQGREQYF.

This chain links TRBV19 with TRBJ1-6; 7 nucleotides match TRBD1. CDR1 and CDR2 from the germline V gene are LNHDA and SQIVND (reference sequence). Germline trimming cut 2 bases from V and 7 bases from J; bases unmatched to any gene: 8. The CDR3 is 16 amino acids. CDR3 nucleotide sequence: TGTGCCAGTAGTATACCCTTGGGACAGACCAATTCACCCCTCCACTTT. Translation gives CASSIPLGQTNSPLHF.

The genes are TRBV9 and TRBJ2-3, with D possibly being TRBD1 (5 bases). Germline loops: CDR1 SGDLS, CDR2 YYNGEE. V was pared by 0 bases and J by 2 bases, with 13 bases between. The CDR3 length is 16 residues. The CDR3 region is CASSVAAGINTDTQYF. CDR3 sequence (DNA): TGTGCCAGCAGCGTAGCAGCAGGGATAAACACAGATACGCAGTATTTT.

The chain combines TRBV6-1 with TRBJ2-7, with D maybe TRBD1 (6 bases). The V end lost 5 bases, the J end lost 10 bases, and 12 bases lay between the germline ends. The CDR3 runs to 11 residues. The V gene's germline CDR1 is MNHNS and CDR2 SASEGT. The CDR3 DNA sequence: TGTGCCAGCAGTTACCGACAGGTTCAGTACTTC. As protein: CASSYRQVQYF.

Here the CDR3 reads CASSLQGGWSEAFF. The CDR3 nucleotides are TGCGCCAGCAGCTTGCAGGGGGGTTGGTCTGAAGCTTTCTTT. V gene TRBV10-2 combines with J gene TRBJ1-1, with 7 bases matching TRBD1. Germline CDR1 is WSHSY and CDR2 is SAAADI. The junction had 10 bases not matched to a gene; V was cut back by 6 bases and J by 6 bases. This CDR3 has 14 residues.

The chain has TRBV5-5 and TRBJ1-1; D is perhaps TRBD1 (5 bases). Germline V gene sequence: CDR1 SGHKS, CDR2 YYEKEE (reference sequence). CDR3 length equals 17 residues. Trimming removed 2 bases at V and 1 base at J, with 18 bases between. For the CDR3, the DNA is TGTGCCAGCAGCTTCTGGGGCGGGACCGGATGGAACACTGAAGCTTTCTTT. This codes for CASSFWGGTGWNTEAFF.

DNA for the CDR3: TGTGCCAGCAGCCAAGATCCACAGGGGTCCCTATCCCGGGCTGGAAACACCATATATTTT. Translated, it gives CASSQDPQGSLSRAGNTIYF. The chain joins TRBV4-2 to TRBJ1-3; the match to TRBD1 covers 7 bases. V lost 0 bases, J lost 2 bases, and 16 bases stayed unmatched. The germline CDR1 and CDR2 sequences are LGHNA and YNFKEQ. The CDR3 totals 20 residues.

In this sample, this clone turned up a few times. The chain combines TRBV5-1 with TRBJ2-2; 9 bases are a match to TRBD1. The V segment lost 4 bases and the J segment 13 bases; nucleotides outside the gene matches: 11. The CDR3 is made up of 14 amino acids. The germline gives CDR1 SGHRS, CDR2 YFSETQ. The CDR3 DNA is TGCGCCAGCAGCGTCGACAGGGGGTCGAAGGGGCTGTTTTTT. It translates to CASSVDRGSKGLFF.

The chain has TRBV5-1 and TRBJ1-1; D not certain. The CDR3 extends over 14 amino acids. Trimming cost V 5 bases and J 1 base, with 12 bases left between them. Per germline, CDR1 SGHRS and CDR2 YFSETQ. The chain's CDR3 is CASSNRGQNTEAFF. The CDR3 DNA sequence: TGCGCCAGCAGTAACCGAGGGCAGAACACTGAAGCTTTCTTT.

This clone was found a few times. The chain combines TRBV30 with TRBJ2-2; the match to TRBD2 covers 10 bases. The V gene's germline CDR1 is GTSNPN and CDR2 SVGIG (reference sequence). This CDR3 comprises 16 residues. V trimming: 3 bases; J trimming: 3 bases; junction bases outside the gene matches: 7. CDR3 bases: TGTGCCTGGAGCCCTAGACTAGCGGGCTACACCGGGGAGCTGTTTTTT. It is translated as CAWSPRLAGYTGELFF.

This rearrangement joins TRBV5-1 to TRBJ1-1, with TRBD1 matching over 7 bases. The trim removed 5 bases at V and 0 bases at J, leaving 16 bases unmatched. Germline V gene sequence: CDR1 SGHRS, CDR2 YFSETQ. This CDR3 contains 18 residues. CDR3 nucleotide sequence: TGCGCCAGCAGTTCCGGGACAGCATGGGCCGGGATGAACACTGAAGCTTTCTTT. Its translation is CASSSGTAWAGMNTEAFF.

The chain recombines TRBV9 with TRBJ2-4; 9 positions agree with TRBD1. There are 15 residues in the CDR3. Germline CDR1 is SGDLS and CDR2 is YYNGEE. Unmatched junction bases numbered 8, after V lost 4 bases and J lost 6 bases. The CDR3 DNA follows: TGTGCCAGCAGCTCCAACAGGGGGCGCCTAAACATTCAGTACTTC. Translation: CASSSNRGRLNIQYF.

The chain links TRBV9 to TRBJ2-7; a weak D match, TRBD1 (6 bases). The germline CDR1 and CDR2 sequences are SGDLS and YYNGEE. This CDR3 region has 15 residues. Trimming cost V 0 bases and J 2 bases, with 12 bases left between them. CDR3 sequence reads: CASSVASGAPYEQYF. DNA for the CDR3: TGTGCCAGCAGCGTAGCTTCAGGGGCCCCCTACGAGCAGTACTTC. The whole variable domain, remainder taken from reference TRBV9 and TRBJ2-7, is DSGVTQTPKHLITATGQRVTLRCSPRSGDLSVYWYQQSLDQGLQFLIQYYNGEERAKGNILERFSAQQFPDLHSELNLSSLELGDSALYFCASSVASGAPYEQYFGPGTRLTVT.